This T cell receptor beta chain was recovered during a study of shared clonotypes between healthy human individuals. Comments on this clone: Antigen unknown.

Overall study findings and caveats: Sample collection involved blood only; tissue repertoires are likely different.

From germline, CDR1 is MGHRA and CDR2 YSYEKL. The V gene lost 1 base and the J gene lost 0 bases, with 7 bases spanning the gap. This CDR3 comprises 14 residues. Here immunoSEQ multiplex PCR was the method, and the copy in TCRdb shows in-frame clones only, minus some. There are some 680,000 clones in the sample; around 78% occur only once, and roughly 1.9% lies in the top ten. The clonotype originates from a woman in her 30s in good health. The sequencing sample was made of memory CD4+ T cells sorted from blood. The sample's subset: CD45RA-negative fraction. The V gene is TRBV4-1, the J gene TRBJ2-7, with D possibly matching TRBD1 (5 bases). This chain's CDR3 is CASSQVQASYEQYF. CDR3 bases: TGCGCCAGCAGCCAAGTACAGGCCTCCTACGAGCAGTACTTC.